The rows below give T cell receptor beta chains drawn from one sample of a study of control samples from healthy donors and cancer patients. TCRdb's table, derived via immunoSEQ multiplex PCR, lists solely in-frame clones and lacks some. The table records under 20,000 clones, 87% of them present only once. The sequenced sample was PBMCs. These receptors originate from a woman in her seventies with colorectal cancer. Both conserved end residues are part of each CDR3. D genes are given only for firm matches. Some rows mark clone size as missing; the rest say once, few, many or name a class of expanded clone.

TGTGCCAGCAGACGGACCGGGACTAGCGGGTCAAATGAGCAGTTCTTC CASRRTGTSGSNEQFF TRBV3-1/TRBV3-2 - TRBJ2-1 TRBD2
TGCGCCAGCAGTCCCCAAGGGGGACGATCCTACGAGCAGTACTTC CASSPQGGRSYEQYF TRBV5-1 few TRBJ2-7 -
TGTGCCAGCAGCGTAGGAAGCGGGAGTGCACAAGAGACCCAGTACTTC CASSVGSGSAQETQYF TRBV9 - TRBJ2-5 TRBD2
TGTGCCAGCAGCTTAGAAGGGGGGGCGCGCTACGAGCAGTACTTC CASSLEGGARYEQYF TRBV11-3 - TRBJ2-7 -
TGTGCCAGCAGCACCCTAGCGGGGGGGAATGAGCAGTTCTTC CASSTLAGGNEQFF TRBV7-3 - TRBJ2-1 TRBD2
TGTGCCATCAGTGATGGAGGGGGTTATAGCAATCAGCCCCAGCATTTT CAISDGGGYSNQPQHF TRBV10-3 - TRBJ1-5 -
TGTGCCAGCACCTCCGGGACAGGACACGAGCAGTACTTC CASTSGTGHEQYF TRBV6-5 once TRBJ2-7 TRBD1
TGTGCCAGTAGTACCTATGCCGGGACAGGGATTTTCGAGCAGTACTTC CASSTYAGTGIFEQYF TRBV19 - TRBJ2-7 TRBD1
TGTGCCAGCAGCCCAGAGGGACAGGGGCAAGAGACCCAGTACTTC CASSPEGQGQETQYF TRBV5-4 - TRBJ2-5 TRBD1
TGTGCCAGCAGCTTAGAAGTTTCTGGAAACACCATATATTTT CASSLEVSGNTIYF TRBV11-2 - TRBJ1-3 -
TGTGCCAGCAGTTTTCGCCAGCCCCAGCATTTT CASSFRQPQHF TRBV27 - TRBJ1-5 -
TGCAGTGCCAGTCAGGGGAACACTGAAGCTTTCTTT CSASQGNTEAFF TRBV20-1 - TRBJ1-1 -
TGCGCCAGCAGCTTGTCGGGTACATACGAGCAGTACTTC CASSLSGTYEQYF TRBV5-1 - TRBJ2-7 -
TGTGCCAGCAGCCCCCCGGGGGGCTACGAGCAGTACTTC CASSPPGGYEQYF TRBV4-2 - TRBJ2-7 TRBD2
TGTGCCATCAGTGAGTCGTCAGGGTTGGAGACCCAGTACTTC CAISESSGLETQYF TRBV10-3 - TRBJ2-5 -
TGCAGCGTTGAAGACAGCTACTCTGGGGCCAACGTCCTGACTTTC CSVEDSYSGANVLTF TRBV29-1 - TRBJ2-6 -
TGTGCCAGCAGCTTGGGGAGGGATGGCTACACCTTC CASSLGRDGYTF TRBV11-2 - TRBJ1-2 -
TGTGCCAGCAGTATGACAGTGAACACTGAAGCTTTCTTT CASSMTVNTEAFF TRBV25-1 - TRBJ1-1 -
TGTGCCAGCAGCCTCCGACTAGCGGGGGGCGGAGATACGCAGTATTTT CASSLRLAGGGDTQYF TRBV14 - TRBJ2-3 TRBD2
TGTGCCAGCAGCACCCCGGGACAGGGTGGCCGCTCTGGAAACACCATATATTTT CASSTPGQGGRSGNTIYF TRBV5-4 - TRBJ1-3 TRBD1
TGTGCCAGCAGTTACGTCCACGGATCGCCTCTCAATCAGCCCCAGCATTTT CASSYVHGSPLNQPQHF TRBV6-2/TRBV6-3 once TRBJ1-5 -
TGTGCCAGCCACATGGGGGTTAACACTGAAGCTTTCTTT CASHMGVNTEAFF TRBV12-3/TRBV12-4 - TRBJ1-1 -
TGTGCCAGCTCACCAGCGAGGGGGTCTTCGAACACCGGGGAGCTGTTTTTT CASSPARGSSNTGELFF TRBV18 - TRBJ2-2 -
TGTGCCAGTAGTATAGGAAGAACTAGCGGGGTATCCTACGAGCAGTACTTC CASSIGRTSGVSYEQYF TRBV19 - TRBJ2-7 TRBD2
TGCAGTGCTAGTGCCCCAAGCGGGAGGTTCGGTGAGCAGTTCTTC CSASAPSGRFGEQFF TRBV20-1 - TRBJ2-1 TRBD2
TGTGCCAGCAGCTTAGGTCGACAGGCCCGGGAGTACTTC CASSLGRQAREYF TRBV11-2 - TRBJ2-5 -